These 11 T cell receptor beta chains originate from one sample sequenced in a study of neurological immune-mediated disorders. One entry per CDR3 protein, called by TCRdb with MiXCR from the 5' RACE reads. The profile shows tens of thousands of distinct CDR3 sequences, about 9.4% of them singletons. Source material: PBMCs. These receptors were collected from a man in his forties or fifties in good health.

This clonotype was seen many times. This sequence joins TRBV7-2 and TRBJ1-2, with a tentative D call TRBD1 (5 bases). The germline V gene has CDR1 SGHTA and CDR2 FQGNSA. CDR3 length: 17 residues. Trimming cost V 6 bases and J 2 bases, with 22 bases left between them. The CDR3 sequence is CASRFQGVQTKNYGYTF. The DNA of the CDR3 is TGTGCCAGCAGATTTCAGGGAGTCCAAACAAAGAACTATGGCTACACCTTC.

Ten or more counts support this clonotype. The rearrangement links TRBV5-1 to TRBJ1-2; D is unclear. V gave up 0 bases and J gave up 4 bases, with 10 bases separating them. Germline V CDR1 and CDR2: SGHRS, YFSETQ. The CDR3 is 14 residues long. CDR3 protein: CASSLGGNSYGYTF. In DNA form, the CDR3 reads TGCGCCAGCAGCTTGGGAGGGAATAGCTATGGCTACACCTTC.

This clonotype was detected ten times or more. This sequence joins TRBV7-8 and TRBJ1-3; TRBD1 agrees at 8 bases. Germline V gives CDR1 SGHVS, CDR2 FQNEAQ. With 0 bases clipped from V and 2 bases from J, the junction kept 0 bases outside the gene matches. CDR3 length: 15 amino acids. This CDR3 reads CASSLATGAGNTIYF. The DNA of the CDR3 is TGTGCCAGCAGCTTAGCGACAGGGGCTGGAAACACCATATATTTT.

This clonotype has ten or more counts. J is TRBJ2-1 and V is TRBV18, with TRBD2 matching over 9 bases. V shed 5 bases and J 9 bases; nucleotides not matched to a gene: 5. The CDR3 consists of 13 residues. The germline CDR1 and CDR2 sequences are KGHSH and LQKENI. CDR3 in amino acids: CASSLAGVAEQFF. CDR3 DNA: TGTGCCAGCTCATTAGCGGGAGTCGCTGAGCAGTTCTTC.

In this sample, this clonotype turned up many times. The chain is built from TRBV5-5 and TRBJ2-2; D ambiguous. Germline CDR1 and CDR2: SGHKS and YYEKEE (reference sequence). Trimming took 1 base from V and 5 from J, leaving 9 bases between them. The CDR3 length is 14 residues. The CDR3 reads CASSLSIWTGELFF. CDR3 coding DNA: TGTGCCAGCAGCTTGAGTATTTGGACCGGGGAGCTGTTTTTT.

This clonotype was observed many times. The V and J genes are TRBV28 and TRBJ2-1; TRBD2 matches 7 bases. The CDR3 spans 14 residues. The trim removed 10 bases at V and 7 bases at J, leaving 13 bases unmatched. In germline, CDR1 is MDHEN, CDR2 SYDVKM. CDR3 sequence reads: CATLERGLGNEQFF. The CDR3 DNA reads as TGTGCCACCTTAGAGCGGGGACTCGGGAATGAGCAGTTCTTC.

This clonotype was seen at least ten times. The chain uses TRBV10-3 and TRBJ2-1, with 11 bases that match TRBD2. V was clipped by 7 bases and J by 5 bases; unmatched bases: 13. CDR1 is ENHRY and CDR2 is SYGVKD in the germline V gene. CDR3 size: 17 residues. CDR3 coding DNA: TGTGCCATCACCCCGGGGCTAGCGGGAGGAAGGAACAATGAGCAGTTCTTC. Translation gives CAITPGLAGGRNNEQFF.

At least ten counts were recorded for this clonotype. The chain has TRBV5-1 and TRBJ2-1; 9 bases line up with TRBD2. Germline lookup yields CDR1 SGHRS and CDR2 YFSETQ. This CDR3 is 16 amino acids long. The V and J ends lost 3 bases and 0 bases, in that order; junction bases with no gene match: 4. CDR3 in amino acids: CASSWFSGGSYNEQFF. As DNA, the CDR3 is TGCGCCAGCAGCTGGTTTAGCGGGGGCTCCTACAATGAGCAGTTCTTC.

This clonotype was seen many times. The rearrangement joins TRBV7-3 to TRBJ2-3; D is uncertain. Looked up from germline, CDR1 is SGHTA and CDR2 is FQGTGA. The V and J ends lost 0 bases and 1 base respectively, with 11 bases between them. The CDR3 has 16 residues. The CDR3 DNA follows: TGTGCCAGCAGCTTAACCCAGCGTGGCGGCACAGATACGCAGTATTTT. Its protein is CASSLTQRGGTDTQYF.

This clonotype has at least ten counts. DNA for the CDR3: TGTGCCAGCACTGACAGCTCCTATAATTCACCCCTCCACTTT. As protein: CASTDSSYNSPLHF. The chain combines TRBV25-1 with TRBJ1-6, with D perhaps matching TRBD1 (5 bases). V lost 7 bases and J lost 0, with 7 bases in between. This CDR3 has 14 residues. Germline lookup yields CDR1 MGHDK and CDR2 SYGVNS.

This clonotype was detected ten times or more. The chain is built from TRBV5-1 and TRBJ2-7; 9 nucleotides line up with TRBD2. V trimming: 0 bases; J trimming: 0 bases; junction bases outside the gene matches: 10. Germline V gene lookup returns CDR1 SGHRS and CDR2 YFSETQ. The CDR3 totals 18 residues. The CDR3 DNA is TGCGCCAGCAGCTTGGGAATCTCTAGCGGGGTGAGCTCCTACGAGCAGTACTTC. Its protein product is CASSLGISSGVSSYEQYF.